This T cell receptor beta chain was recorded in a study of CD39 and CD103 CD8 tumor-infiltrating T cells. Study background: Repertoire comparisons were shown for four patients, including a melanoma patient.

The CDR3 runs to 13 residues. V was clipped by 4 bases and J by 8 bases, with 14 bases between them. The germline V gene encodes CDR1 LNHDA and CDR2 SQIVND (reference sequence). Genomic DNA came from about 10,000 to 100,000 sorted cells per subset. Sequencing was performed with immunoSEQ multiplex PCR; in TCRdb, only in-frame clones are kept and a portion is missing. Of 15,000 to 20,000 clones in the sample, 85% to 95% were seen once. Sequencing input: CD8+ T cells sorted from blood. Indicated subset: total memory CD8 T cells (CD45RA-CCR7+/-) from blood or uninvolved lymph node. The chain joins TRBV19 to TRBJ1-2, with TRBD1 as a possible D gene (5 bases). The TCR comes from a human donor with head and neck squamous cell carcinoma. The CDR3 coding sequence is TGTGCCAGTAGTACTCACAGGCTGGGGGGCTACACCTTC. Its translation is CASSTHRLGGYTF. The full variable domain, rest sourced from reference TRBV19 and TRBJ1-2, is DGGITQSPKYLFRKEGQNVTLSCEQNLNHDAMYWYRQDPGQGLRLIYYSQIVNDFQKGDIAEGYSVSREKKESFPLTVTSAQKNPTAFYLCASSTHRLGGYTFGSGTRLTVV.